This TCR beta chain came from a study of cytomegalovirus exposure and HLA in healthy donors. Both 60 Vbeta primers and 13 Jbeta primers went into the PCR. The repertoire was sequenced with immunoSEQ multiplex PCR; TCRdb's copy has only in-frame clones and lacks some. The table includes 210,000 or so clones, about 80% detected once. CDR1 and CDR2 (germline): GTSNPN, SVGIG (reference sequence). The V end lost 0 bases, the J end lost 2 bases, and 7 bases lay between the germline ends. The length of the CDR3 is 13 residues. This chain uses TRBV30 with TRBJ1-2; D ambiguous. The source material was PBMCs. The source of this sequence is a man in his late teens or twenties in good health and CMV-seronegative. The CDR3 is CAWSVAMNYGYTF. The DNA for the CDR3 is TGTGCCTGGAGTGTAGCCATGAACTATGGCTACACCTTC.